The T cell receptor (beta chain) under discussion was sequenced for a study of shared clonotypes between healthy human individuals. Study results and caveats: Naive CD4 clonotypes were shared across several donors at roughly 5%.

V lost 7 bases and J lost 6, with 19 bases in between. Germline lookup yields CDR1 MDHEN and CDR2 SYDVKM. CDR3 length: 15 residues. Original analysis: ImmunoSEQ yielded junction-only sequences lacking quality scores, so filtering differed. Assay: immunoSEQ multiplex PCR; the TCRdb copy retains only in-frame clones and omits some. The D gene and trimming were derived from the DNA, and the V and J assignments and clone size from that table. The sample has over 300,000 clones, around 86% seen once. Worth noting for this clone: Its matching antigen is unknown.

This chain uses TRBV28 with TRBJ1-5; TRBD1 is a possible D gene (5 bases). The clonotype comes from a man younger than 30 in good health. Sample: memory CD8+ T cells sorted from blood. Noted subset: CD45RO+ cells pooled with CCR7-negative TemRA cells. CDR3 region: CASTLSQGSTQPQHF. CDR3 nucleotide sequence: TGTGCCAGCACCCTTTCCCAGGGTTCTACTCAGCCCCAGCATTTT.